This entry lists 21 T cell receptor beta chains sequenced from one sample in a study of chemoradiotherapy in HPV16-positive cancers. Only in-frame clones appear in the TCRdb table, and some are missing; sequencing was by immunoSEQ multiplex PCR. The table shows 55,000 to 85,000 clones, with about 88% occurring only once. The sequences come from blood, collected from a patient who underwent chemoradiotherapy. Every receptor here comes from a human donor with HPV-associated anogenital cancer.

The CDR3 sequence is CASSLTGDATNEKLFF. The DNA for the CDR3 is TGCGCCAGCAGCTTGACAGGGGACGCAACTAATGAAAAACTGTTTTTT. This chain joins TRBV5-1 and TRBJ1-4, with 7 bases that match TRBD1. J lost 0 bases, V lost 1 base, and 3 bases had no gene match. CDR1 and CDR2 (germline): SGHRS, YFSETQ. The CDR3 is made up of 16 amino acids.

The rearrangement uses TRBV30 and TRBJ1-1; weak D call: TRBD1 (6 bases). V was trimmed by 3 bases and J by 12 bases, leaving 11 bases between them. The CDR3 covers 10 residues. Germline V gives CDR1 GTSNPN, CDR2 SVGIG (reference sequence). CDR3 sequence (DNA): TGTGCCTGGAGCTACAGGGTGACTTTCTTT. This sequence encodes CAWSYRVTFF.

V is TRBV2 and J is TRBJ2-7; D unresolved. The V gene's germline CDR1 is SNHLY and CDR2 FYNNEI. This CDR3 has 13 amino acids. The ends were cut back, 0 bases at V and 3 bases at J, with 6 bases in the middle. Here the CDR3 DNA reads TGTGCCAGCAGTGAAGCGCTGGGCTACGAGCAGTACTTC. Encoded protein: CASSEALGYEQYF.

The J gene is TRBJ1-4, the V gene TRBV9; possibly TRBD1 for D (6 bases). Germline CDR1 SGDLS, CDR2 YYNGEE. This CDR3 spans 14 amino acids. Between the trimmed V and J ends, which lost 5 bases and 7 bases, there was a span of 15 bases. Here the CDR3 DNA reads TGTGCCAGCAGTCTAACAGGGACGAGTGAAAAACTGTTTTTT. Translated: CASSLTGTSEKLFF.

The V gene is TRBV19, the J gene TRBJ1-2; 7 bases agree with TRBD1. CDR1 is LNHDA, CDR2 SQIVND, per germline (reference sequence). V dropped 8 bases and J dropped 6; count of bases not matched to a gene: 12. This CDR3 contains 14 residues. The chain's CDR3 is CASSSVGQIHGYTF. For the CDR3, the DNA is TGTGCCAGTTCCTCGGTGGGACAGATCCATGGCTACACCTTC.

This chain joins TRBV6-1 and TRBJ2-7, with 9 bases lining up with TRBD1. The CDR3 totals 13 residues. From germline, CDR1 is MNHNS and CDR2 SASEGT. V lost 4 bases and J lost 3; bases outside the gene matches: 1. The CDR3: CASSVDRGYEQYF. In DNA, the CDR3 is TGTGCCAGCAGTGTGGACAGGGGCTACGAGCAGTACTTC.

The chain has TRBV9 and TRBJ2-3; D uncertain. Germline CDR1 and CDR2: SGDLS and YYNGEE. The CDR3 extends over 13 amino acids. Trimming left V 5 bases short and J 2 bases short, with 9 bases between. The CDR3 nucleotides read TGTGCCAGCAGTCCCAATCCCACAGATACGCAGTATTTT. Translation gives CASSPNPTDTQYF. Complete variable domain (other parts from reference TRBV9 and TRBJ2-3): DSGVTQTPKHLITATGQRVTLRCSPRSGDLSVYWYQQSLDQGLQFLIQYYNGEERAKGNILERFSAQQFPDLHSELNLSSLELGDSALYFCASSPNPTDTQYFGPGTRLTVL.

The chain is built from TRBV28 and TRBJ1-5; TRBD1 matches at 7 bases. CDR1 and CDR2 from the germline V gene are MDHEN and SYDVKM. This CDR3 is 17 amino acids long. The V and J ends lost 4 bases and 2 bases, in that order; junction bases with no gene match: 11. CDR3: CASSSPTGIARNQPQHF. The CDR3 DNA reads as TGTGCCAGCAGTTCCCCGACAGGGATCGCTCGCAATCAGCCCCAGCATTTT.

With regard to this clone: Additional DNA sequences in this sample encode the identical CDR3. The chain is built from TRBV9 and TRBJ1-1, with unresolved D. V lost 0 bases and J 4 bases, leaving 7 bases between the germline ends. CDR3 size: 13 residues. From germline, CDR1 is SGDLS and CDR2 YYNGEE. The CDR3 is CASSVGGSTEAFF. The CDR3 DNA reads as TGTGCCAGCAGCGTAGGAGGGTCCACTGAAGCTTTCTTT. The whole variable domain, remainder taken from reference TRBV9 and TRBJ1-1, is DSGVTQTPKHLITATGQRVTLRCSPRSGDLSVYWYQQSLDQGLQFLIQYYNGEERAKGNILERFSAQQFPDLHSELNLSSLELGDSALYFCASSVGGSTEAFFGQGTRLTVV.

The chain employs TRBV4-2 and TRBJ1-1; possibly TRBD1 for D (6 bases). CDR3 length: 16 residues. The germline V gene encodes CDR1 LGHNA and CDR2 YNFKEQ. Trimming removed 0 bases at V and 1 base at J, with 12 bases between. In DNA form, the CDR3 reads TGTGCCAGCAGCCAAGACCTGACCAGGGGGAACACTGAAGCTTTCTTT. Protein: CASSQDLTRGNTEAFF.

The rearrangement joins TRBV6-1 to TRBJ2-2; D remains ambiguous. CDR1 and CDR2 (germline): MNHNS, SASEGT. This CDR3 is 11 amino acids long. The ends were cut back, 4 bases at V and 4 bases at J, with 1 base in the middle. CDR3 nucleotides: TGTGCCAGCAGTGTCACCGGGGAGCTGTTTTTT. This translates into CASSVTGELFF.

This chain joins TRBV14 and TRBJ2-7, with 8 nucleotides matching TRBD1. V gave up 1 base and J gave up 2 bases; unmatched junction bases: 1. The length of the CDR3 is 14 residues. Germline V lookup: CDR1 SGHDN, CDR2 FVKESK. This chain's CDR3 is CASSQGTGPYEQYF. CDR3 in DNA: TGTGCCAGCAGCCAAGGGACAGGGCCCTACGAGCAGTACTTC.

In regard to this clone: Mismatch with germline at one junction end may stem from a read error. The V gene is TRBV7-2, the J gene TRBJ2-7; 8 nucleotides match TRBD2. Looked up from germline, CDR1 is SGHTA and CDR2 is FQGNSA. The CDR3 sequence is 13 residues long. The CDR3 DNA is TGTGCCAGCAGCCTAGACGGTGGCGGGAGGAGCGAATTC. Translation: CASSLDGGGRSEF.

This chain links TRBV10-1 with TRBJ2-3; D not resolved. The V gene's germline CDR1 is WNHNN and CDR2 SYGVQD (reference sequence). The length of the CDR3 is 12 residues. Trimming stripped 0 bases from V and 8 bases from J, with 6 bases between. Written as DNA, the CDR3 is TGCGCCAGCAGTGAGTCGACGAGTACGCAGTATTTT. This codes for CASSESTSTQYF.

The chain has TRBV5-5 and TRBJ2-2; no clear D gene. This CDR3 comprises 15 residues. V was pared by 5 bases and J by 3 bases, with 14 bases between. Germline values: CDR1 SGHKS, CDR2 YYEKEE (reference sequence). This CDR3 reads CASSPVLKDTGELFF. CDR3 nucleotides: TGTGCCAGCAGTCCGGTCTTGAAGGACACCGGGGAGCTGTTTTTT.

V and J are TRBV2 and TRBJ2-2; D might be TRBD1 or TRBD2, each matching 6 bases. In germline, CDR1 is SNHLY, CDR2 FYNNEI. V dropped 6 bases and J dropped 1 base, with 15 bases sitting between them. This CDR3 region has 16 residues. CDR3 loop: CASSVLGGLNTGELFF. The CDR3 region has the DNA TGTGCCAGCAGCGTACTCGGGGGCCTGAACACCGGGGAGCTGTTTTTT.

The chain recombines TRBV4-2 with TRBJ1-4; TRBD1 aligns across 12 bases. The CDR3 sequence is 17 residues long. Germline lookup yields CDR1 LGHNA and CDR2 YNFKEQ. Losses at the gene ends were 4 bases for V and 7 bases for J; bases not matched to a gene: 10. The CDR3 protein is CASSLGQGAPGSEKLFF. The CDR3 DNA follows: TGTGCCAGCAGCCTGGGACAGGGGGCACCTGGAAGTGAAAAACTGTTTTTT.

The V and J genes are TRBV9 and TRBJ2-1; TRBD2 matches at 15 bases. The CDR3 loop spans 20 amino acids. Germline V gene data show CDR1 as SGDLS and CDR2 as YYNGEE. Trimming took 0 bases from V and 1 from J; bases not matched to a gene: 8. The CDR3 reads CASSVAGGTSGGSSYNEQFF. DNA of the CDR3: TGTGCCAGCAGCGTAGCTGGGGGGACTAGCGGGGGGTCTTCCTACAATGAGCAGTTCTTC.

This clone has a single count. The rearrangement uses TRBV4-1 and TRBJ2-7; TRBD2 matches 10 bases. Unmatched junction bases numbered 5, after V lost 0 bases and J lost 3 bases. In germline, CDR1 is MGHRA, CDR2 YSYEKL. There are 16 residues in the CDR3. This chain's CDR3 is CASSQEKRGGYYEQYF. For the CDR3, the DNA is TGCGCCAGCAGCCAAGAAAAGCGGGGGGGCTACTACGAGCAGTACTTC.

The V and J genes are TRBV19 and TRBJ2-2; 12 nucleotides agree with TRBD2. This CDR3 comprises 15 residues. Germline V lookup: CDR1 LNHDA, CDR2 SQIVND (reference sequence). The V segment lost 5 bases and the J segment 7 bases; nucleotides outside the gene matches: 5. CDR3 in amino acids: CASSPLAGGGGELFF. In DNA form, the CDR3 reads TGTGCCAGTAGTCCTCTAGCGGGAGGGGGCGGGGAGCTGTTTTTT.

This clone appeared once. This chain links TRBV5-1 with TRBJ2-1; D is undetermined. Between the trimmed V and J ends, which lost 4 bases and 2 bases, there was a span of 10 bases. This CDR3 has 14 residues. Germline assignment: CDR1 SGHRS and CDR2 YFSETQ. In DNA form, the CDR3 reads TGCGCCAGCAGCCTCCTAGGCCCCTACAATGAGCAGTTCTTC. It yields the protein CASSLLGPYNEQFF.